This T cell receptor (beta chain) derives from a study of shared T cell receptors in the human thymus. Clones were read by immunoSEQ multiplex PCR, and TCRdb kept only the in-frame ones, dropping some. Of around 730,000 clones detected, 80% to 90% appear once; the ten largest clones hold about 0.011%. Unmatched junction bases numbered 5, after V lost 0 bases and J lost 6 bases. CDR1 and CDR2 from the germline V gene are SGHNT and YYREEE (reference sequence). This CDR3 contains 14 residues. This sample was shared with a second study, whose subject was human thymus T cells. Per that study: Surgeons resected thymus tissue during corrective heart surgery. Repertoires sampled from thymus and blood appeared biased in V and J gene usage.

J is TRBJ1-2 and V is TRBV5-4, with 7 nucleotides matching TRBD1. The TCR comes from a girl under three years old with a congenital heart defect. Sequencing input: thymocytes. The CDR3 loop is CASSLVLGGNGYTF. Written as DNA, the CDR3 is TGTGCCAGCAGCTTGGTTCTAGGGGGCAATGGCTACACCTTC.